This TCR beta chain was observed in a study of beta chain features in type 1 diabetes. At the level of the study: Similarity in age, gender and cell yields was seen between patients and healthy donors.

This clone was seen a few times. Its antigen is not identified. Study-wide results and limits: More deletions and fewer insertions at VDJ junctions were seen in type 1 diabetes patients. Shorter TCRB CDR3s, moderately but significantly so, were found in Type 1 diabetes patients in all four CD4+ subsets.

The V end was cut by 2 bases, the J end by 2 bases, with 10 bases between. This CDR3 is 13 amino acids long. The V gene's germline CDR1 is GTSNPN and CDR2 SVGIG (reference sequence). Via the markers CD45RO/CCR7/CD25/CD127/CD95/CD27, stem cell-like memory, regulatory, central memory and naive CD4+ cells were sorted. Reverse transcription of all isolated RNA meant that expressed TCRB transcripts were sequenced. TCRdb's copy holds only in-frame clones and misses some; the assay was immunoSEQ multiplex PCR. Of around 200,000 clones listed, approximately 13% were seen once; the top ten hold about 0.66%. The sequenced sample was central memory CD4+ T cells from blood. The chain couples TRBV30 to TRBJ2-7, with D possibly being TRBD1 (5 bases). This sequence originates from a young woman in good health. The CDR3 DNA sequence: TGTGCCTGGAGTAAAGTCAGGGCCTACGAGCAGTACTTC. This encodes CAWSKVRAYEQYF. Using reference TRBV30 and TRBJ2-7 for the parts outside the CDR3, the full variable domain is SQTIHQWPATLVQPVGSPLSLECTVEGTSNPNLYWYRQAAGRGLQLLFYSVGIGQISSEVPQNLSASRPQDRQFILSSKKLLLSDSGFYLCAWSKVRAYEQYFGPGTRLTVT.